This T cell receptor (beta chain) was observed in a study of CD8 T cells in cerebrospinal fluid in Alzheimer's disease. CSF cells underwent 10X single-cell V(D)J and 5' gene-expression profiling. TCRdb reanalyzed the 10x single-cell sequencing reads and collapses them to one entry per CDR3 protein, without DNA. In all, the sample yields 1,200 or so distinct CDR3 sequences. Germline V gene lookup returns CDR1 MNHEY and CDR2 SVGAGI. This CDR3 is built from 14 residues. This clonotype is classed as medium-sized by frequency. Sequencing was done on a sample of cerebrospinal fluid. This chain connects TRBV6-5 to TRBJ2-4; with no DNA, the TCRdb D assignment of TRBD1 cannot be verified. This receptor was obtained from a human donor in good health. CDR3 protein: CASRGRQGPNIQYF.